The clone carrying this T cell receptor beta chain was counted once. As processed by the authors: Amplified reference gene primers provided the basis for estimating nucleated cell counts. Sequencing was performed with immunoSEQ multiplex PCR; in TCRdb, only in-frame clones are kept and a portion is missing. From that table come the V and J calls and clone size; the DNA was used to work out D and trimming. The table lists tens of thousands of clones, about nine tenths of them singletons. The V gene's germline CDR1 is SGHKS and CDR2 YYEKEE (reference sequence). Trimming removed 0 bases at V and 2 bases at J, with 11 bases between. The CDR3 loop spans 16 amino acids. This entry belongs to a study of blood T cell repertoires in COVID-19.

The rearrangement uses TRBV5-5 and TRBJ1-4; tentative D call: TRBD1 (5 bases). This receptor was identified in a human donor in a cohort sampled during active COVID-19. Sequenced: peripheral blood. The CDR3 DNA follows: TGTGCCAGCAGCTTGGGGGAGGGGCACACTAATGAAAAACTGTTTTTT. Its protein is CASSLGEGHTNEKLFF.